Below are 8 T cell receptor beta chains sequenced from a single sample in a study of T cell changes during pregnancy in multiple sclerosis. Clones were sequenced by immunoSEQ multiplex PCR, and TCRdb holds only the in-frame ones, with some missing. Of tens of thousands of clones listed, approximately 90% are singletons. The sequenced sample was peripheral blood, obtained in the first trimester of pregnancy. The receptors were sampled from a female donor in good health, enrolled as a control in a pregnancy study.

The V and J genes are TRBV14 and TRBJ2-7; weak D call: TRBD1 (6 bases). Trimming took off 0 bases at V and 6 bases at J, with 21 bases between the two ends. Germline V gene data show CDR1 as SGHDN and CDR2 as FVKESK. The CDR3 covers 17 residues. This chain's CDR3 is CASSQDNPTGKAFEQYF. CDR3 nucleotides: TGTGCCAGCAGCCAAGATAACCCTACAGGGAAGGCCTTCGAGCAGTACTTC.

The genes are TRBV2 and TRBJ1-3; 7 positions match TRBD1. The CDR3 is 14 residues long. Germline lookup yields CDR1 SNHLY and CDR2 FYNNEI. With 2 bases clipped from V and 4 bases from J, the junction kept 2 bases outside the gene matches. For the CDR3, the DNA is TGTGCCAGCAGTGAACAGGGACAGGGAAACACCATATATTTT. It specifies CASSEQGQGNTIYF.

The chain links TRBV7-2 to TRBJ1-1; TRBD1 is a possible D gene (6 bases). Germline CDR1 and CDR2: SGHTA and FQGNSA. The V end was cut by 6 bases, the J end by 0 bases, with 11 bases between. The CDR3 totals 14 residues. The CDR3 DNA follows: TGTGCCAGCAGGGCACAGGGTATGAACACTGAAGCTTTCTTT. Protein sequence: CASRAQGMNTEAFF.

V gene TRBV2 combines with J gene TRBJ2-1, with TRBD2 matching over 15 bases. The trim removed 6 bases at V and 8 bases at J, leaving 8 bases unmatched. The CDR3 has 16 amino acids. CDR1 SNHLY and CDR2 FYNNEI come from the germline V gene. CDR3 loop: CASRRGTSGGSYEQFF. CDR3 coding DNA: TGTGCCAGCAGACGCGGGACTAGCGGGGGGAGTTATGAGCAGTTCTTC.

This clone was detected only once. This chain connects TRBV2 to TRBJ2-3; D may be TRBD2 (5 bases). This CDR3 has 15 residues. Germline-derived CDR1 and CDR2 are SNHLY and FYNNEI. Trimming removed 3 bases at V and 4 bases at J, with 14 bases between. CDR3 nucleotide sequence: TGTGCCAGCAGTGACGTTGGTCTAGCCCCAGATACGCAGTATTTT. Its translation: CASSDVGLAPDTQYF.

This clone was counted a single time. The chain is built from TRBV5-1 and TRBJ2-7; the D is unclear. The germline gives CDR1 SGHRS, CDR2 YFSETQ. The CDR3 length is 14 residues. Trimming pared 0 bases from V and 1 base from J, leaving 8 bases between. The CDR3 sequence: CASSLATRSYEQYF. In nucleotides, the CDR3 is TGCGCCAGCAGCTTGGCCACCAGGTCCTACGAGCAGTACTTC.

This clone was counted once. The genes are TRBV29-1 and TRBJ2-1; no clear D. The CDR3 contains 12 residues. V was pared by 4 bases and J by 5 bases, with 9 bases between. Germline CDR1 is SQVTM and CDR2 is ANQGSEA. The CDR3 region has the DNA TGCAGCGTTGCCCCCCGAGACAATGAGCAGTTCTTC. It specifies CSVAPRDNEQFF.

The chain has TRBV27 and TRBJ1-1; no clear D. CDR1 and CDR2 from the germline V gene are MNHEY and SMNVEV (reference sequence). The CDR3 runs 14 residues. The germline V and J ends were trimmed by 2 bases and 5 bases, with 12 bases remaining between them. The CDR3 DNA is TGTGCCAGCAGTTTACGCGGGCCAGAGACTGAAGCTTTCTTT. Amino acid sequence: CASSLRGPETEAFF.